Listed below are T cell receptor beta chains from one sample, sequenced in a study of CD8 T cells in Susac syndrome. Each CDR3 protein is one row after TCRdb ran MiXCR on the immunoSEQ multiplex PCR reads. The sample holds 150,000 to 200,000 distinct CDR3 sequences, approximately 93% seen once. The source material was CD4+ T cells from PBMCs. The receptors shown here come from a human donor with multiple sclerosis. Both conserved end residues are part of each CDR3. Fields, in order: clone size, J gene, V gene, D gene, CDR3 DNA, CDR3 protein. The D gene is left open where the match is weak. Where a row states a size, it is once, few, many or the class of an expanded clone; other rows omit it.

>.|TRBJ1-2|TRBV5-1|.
TGCGCCAGCAGCCTGAACCGGGACGGTCCCTCACACACCTTC
CASSLNRDGPSHTF
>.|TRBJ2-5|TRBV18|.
TGTGCCAGCTCACCACCCCAGGGATACAGAGAGACCCAGTACTTC
CASSPPQGYRETQYF
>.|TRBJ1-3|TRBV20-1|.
TGCAGTGCCAAATCGGACACGTCTGGAAACACCATATATTTT
CSAKSDTSGNTIYF
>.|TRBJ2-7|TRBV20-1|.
TGCAGTGCCCTTGTTGGGGGTTCCTACGAGCAGTACTTC
CSALVGGSYEQYF
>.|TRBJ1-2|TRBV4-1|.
TGCGCCAGCAGCCAAGATCAACTGAAGCTCTATGGCTACACCTTC
CASSQDQLKLYGYTF
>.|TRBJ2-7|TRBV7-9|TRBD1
TGTGCCAGCAGCCCCGCGGGACAGGGCTTCTCCTACGAGCAGTACTTC
CASSPAGQGFSYEQYF
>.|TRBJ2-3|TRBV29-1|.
TGCAGCGTTGGTTCCTACGGGGAATACGGAGATACGCAGTATTTT
CSVGSYGEYGDTQYF
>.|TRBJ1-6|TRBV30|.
TGTGCCTGGAGCAACGGAAAGACGGATAGCTCCTATAATTCACCCCTCCACTTT
CAWSNGKTDSSYNSPLHF
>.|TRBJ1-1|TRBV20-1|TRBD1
TGCAGTGCTAGGAGGGACAGGGAAGCTTTCTTT
CSARRDREAFF
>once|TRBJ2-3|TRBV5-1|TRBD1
TGCGCCAGCAGCTTCGGGACAGGTAGCACAGATACGCAGTATTTT
CASSFGTGSTDTQYF
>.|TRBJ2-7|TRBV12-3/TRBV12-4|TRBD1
TGTGCCAGCAGGGAGACAGGGCCCCGTCAGGAGCAGTACTTC
CASRETGPRQEQYF
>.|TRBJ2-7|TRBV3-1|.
TGTGCCAGCAGCCACATTCCGGATGACTACGAGCAGTACTTC
CASSHIPDDYEQYF
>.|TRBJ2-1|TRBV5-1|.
TGCGCCAGTACCCAGAGCGGATCCTACAATGAGCAGTTCTTC
CASTQSGSYNEQFF
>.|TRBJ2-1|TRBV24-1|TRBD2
TGTGCCACCAGTGATTTCCGGACTAGCGGGAGAGGGGATGAGCAGTTCTTC
CATSDFRTSGRGDEQFF
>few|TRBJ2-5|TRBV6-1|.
TGTGCCAGCAGTGAGCGGGGCCAAGAGACCCAGTACTTC
CASSERGQETQYF
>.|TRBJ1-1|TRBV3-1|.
TGTGCCAGCAGCCAGCGGTGGGGAGACACTGAAGCTTTCTTT
CASSQRWGDTEAFF
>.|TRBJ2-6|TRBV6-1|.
TGTGCCAGCAGTCAATTAATCCCATCTGGGGCCAACGTCCTGACTTTC
CASSQLIPSGANVLTF
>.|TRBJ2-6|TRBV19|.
TGTGCCAGTAGTATCTTGGGGGACTCTGGGGCCAACGTCCTGACTTTC
CASSILGDSGANVLTF
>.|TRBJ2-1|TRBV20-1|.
TGCAGTGCTAGAGATGGGGCTGGGGACAATGAGCAGTTCTTC
CSARDGAGDNEQFF
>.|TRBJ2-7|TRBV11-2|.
TGTGCCAGCAGCTTAGGACTGCAAAGTGGTTACGAGCAGTACTTC
CASSLGLQSGYEQYF
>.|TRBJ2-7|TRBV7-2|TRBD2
TGTGCCAGCAGCGAGACTAGCGGGAACTACGAGCAGTACTTC
CASSETSGNYEQYF
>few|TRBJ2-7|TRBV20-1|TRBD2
TGCAGTGCTGGACTAGCGGGGCCCTACGAGCAGTACTTC
CSAGLAGPYEQYF
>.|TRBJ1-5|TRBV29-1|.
TGCAGCGTTGAGGCAGGGGCAAATCAGCCCCAGCATTTT
CSVEAGANQPQHF
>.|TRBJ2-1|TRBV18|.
TGTGCCAGCTCACCACAGCAAGGGGCCAATGAGCAGTTCTTC
CASSPQQGANEQFF
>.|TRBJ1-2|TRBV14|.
TGTGCCAGCAGCCGTCGACAGGCTTACGGCTACACCTTC
CASSRRQAYGYTF
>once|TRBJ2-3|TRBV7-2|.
TGTGCCAGCAGTTTCATCGTTGGAGATACGCAGTATTTT
CASSFIVGDTQYF
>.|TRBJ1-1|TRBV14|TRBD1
TGTGCCAGCAGCCAACTTTGGGAGACAGGGGAGGGAGCTTTCTTT
CASSQLWETGEGAFF
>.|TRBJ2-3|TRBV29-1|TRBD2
TGCAGCGGCGTGACGTGGGGGGGGACAGATACGCAGTATTTT
CSGVTWGGTDTQYF
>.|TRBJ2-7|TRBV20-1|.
TGCAGTGCTAGGGCTCCCCTGGGGATGGGCGACGAGCAGTACTTC
CSARAPLGMGDEQYF
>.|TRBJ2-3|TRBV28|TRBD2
TGTGCCAGCAGTTTACCGAAGACTAGCGGGGGAACCACAGATACGCAGTATTTT
CASSLPKTSGGTTDTQYF
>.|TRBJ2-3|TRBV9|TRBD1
TGTGCCAGCAGCGCCCGGACAGGGGGAGATACGCAGTATTTT
CASSARTGGDTQYF
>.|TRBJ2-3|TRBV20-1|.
TGCAGTGCATGGGGGGAACGCCACACAGATACGCAGTATTTT
CSAWGERHTDTQYF
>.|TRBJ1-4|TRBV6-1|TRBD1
TGTGCCAGCAGTCCTGAGCCAGGGGGCCCTAATGAAAAACTGTTTTTT
CASSPEPGGPNEKLFF
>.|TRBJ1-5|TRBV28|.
TGTGCCAGCAGTTTAGAGGGTAGCGCCCGTTATAGCAATCAGCCCCAGCATTTT
CASSLEGSARYSNQPQHF
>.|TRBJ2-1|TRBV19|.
TGTGCCAGTAGTATAGGGGTAAATCGCAATGAGCAGTTCTTC
CASSIGVNRNEQFF
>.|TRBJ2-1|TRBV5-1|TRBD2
TGCGCCAGCAGCCCTAGCGGGAGAACTTCCTACAATGAGCAGTTCTTC
CASSPSGRTSYNEQFF
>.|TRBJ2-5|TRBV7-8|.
TGTGCCAGCAGCTTAAATCCCCAGGGTCAAGAGACCCAGTACTTC
CASSLNPQGQETQYF
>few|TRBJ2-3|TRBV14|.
TGTGCCAGCAGCCAAGAGCGGGGAAGCACAGATACGCAGTATTTT
CASSQERGSTDTQYF
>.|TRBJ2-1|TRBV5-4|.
TGTGCCAGCAGCAGAGCCCAGAACAATGAGCAGTTCTTC
CASSRAQNNEQFF
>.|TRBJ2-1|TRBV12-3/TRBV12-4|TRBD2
TGTGCCAGCAGTAGACTAGCCGGTGAGCAGTTCTTC
CASSRLAGEQFF
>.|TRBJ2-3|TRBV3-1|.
TGTGCCAGCAGCCAAGCTACTACAGGGGATACGCAGTATTTT
CASSQATTGDTQYF
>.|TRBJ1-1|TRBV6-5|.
TGTGCCAGTCGTTATCGTGGGGACACCCGGGACACTGAAGCTTTCTTT
CASRYRGDTRDTEAFF
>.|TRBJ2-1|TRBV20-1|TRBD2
TGCAGTGCTAGACGCCTAGCGGGACGCAATGAGCAGTTCTTC
CSARRLAGRNEQFF